This TCR beta chain came from a study of blood T cell repertoires in COVID-19. Study overall: Collection of acute and convalescent COVID-19 samples took place in the United States, Italy and Spain. The cDNA or gDNA used as material had been derived from T cells, B-cell-depleted T cells, or PBMCs.

The authors' processing: Researchers report that nucleated cell counts were estimated from reference gene primer amplification. Sequenced by immunoSEQ multiplex PCR; TCRdb stores in-frame clones only, minus some. For V, J and clone size, that table is used; D and trimming come from the DNA. This table has under 300,000 clones, around 80% appearing once. The CDR3 extends over 12 amino acids. Germline lookup yields CDR1 MDHEN and CDR2 SYDVKM. V shed 7 bases and J shed 6 bases, with 11 bases lying between them. The chain employs TRBV28 and TRBJ2-3; D is possibly TRBD2 (5 bases). The TCR sequence derives from a young woman with acute or convalescent COVID-19. Sequencing used peripheral blood. CDR3 protein: CASTRRSDTQYF. CDR3 sequence (DNA): TGTGCCAGCACCCGGAGGTCCGATACGCAGTATTTT.